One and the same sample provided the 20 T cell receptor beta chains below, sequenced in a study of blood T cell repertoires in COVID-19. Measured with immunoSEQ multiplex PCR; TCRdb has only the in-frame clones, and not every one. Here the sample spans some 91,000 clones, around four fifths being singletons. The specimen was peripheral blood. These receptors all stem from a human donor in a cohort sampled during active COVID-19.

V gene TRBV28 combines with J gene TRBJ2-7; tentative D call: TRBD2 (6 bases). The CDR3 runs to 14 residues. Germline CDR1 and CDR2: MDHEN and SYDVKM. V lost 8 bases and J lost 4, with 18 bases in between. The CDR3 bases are TGTGCCAGCCGCATAGGAGGGGCTGGTTACGAGCAGTACTTC. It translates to CASRIGGAGYEQYF. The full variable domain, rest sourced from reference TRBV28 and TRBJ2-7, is DVKVTQSSRYLVKRTGEKVFLECVQDMDHENMFWYRQDPGLGLRLIYFSYDVKMKEKGDIPEGYSVSREKKERFSLILESASTNQTSMYLCASRIGGAGYEQYFGPGTRLTVT.

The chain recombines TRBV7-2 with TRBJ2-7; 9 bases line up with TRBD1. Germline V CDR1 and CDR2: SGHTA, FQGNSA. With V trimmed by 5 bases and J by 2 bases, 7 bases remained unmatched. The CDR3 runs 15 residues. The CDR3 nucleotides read TGTGCCAGCAGCACATCGGGACAGGGACCCTACGAGCAGTACTTC. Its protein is CASSTSGQGPYEQYF.

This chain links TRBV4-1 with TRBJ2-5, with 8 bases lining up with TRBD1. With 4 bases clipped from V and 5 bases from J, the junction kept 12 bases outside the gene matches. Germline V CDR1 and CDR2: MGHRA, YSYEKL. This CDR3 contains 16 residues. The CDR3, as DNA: TGCGCCAGCAGCCGAGTTTTGGCAGGGGGCTTGGAGACCCAGTACTTC. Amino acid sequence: CASSRVLAGGLETQYF.

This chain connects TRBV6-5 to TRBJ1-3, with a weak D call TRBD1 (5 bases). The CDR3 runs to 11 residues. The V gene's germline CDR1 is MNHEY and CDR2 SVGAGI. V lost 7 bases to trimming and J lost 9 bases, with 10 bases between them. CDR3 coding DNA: TGTGCCAGCACCCAGGGCGTCACCATATATTTT. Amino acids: CASTQGVTIYF.

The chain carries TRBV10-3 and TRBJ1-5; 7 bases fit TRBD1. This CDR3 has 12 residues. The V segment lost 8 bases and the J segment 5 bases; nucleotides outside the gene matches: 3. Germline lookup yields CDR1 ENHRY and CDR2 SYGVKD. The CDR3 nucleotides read TGTGCCATCGGCCAGGGGGATCAGCCCCAGCATTTT. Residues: CAIGQGDQPQHF.

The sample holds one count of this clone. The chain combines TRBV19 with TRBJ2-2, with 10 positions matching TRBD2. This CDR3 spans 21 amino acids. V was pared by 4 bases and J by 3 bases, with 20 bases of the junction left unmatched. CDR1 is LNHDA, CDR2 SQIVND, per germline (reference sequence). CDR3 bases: TGTGCCAGTAGTACATCGGGACACCCCTTGGGGCTAGCGGGGGACACCGGGGAGCTGTTTTTT. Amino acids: CASSTSGHPLGLAGDTGELFF.

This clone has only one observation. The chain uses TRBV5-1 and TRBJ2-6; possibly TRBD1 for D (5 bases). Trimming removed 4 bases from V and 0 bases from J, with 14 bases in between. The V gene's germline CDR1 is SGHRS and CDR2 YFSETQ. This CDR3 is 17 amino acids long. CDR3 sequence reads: CASSLNPGISGANVLTF. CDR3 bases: TGCGCCAGCAGCCTCAACCCAGGGATCTCTGGGGCCAACGTCCTGACTTTC.

The CDR3 DNA sequence: TGTGCCAGCAGCTTATTAGGGGCCGGGGGGACAGATACGCAGTATTTT. Translated: CASSLLGAGGTDTQYF. The J gene is TRBJ2-3, the V gene TRBV7-2; 7 bases are a match to TRBD2. V trimming: 2 bases; J trimming: 3 bases; junction bases outside the gene matches: 8. Germline CDR1 is SGHTA and CDR2 is FQGNSA. The CDR3 has 16 amino acids.

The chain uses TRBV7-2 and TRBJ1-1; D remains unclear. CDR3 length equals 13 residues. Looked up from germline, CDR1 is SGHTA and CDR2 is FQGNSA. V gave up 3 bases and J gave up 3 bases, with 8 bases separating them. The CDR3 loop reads CASSFLRDTEAFF. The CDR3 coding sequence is TGTGCCAGCAGCTTTCTCCGGGACACTGAAGCTTTCTTT.

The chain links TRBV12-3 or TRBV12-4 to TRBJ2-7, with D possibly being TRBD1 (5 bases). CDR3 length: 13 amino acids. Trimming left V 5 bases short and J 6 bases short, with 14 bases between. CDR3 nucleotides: TGTGCCAGCAGTGACTTAGGGGCATCCGAGCAGTACTTC. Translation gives CASSDLGASEQYF.

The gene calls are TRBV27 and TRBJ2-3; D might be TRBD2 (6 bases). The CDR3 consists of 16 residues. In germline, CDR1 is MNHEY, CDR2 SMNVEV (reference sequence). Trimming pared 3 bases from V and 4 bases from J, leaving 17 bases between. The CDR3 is CASSLYGERVPDTQYF. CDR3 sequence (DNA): TGTGCCAGCAGTTTGTACGGCGAGCGGGTCCCAGATACGCAGTATTTT.

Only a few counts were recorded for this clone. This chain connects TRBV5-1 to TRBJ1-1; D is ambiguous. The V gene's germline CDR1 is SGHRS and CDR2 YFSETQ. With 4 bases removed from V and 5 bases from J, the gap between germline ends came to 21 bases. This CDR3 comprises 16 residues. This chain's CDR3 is CASSKGEGSLVTEAFF. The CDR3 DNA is TGCGCCAGCAGCAAGGGTGAGGGCAGCTTAGTAACTGAAGCTTTCTTT.

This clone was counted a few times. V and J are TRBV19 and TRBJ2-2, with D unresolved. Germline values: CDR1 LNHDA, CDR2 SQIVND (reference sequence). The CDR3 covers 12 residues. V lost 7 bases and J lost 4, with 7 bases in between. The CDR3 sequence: CASTFVTGELFF. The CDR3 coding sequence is TGTGCCAGTACGTTCGTCACCGGGGAGCTGTTTTTT.

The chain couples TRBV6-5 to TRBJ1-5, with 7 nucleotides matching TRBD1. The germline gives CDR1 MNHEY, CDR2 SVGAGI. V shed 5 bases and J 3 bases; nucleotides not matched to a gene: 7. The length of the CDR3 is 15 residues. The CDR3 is CASSRQTGPNQPQHF. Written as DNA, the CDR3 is TGTGCCAGCAGTAGACAGACAGGGCCCAATCAGCCCCAGCATTTT.

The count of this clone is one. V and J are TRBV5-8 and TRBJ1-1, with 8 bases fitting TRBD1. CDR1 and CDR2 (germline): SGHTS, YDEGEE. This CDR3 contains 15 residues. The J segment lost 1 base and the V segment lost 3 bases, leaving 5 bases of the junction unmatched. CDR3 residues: CASSYTTGGNTEAFF. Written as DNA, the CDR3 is TGTGCCAGCAGCTACACTACAGGGGGGAACACTGAAGCTTTCTTT.

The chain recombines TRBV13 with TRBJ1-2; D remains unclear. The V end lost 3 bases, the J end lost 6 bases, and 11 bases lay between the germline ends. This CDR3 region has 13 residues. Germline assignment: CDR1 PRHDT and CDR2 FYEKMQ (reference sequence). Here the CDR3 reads CASSLGKWDGYTF. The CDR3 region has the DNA TGTGCCAGCAGCTTGGGCAAATGGGATGGCTACACCTTC.

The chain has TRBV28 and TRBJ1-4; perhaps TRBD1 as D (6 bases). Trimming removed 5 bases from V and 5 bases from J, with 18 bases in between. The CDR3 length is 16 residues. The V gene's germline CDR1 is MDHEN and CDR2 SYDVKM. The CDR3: CASSTLGGHLNEKLFF. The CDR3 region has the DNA TGTGCCAGCAGTACCCTAGGGGGACACCTCAATGAAAAACTGTTTTTT. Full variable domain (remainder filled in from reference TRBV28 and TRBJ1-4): DVKVTQSSRYLVKRTGEKVFLECVQDMDHENMFWYRQDPGLGLRLIYFSYDVKMKEKGDIPEGYSVSREKKERFSLILESASTNQTSMYLCASSTLGGHLNEKLFFGSGTQLSVL.

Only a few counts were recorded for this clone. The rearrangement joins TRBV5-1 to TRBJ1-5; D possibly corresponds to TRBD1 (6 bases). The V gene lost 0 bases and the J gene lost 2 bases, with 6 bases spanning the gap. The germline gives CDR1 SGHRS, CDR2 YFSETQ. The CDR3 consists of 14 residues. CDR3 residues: CASSLAGGNQPQHF. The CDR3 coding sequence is TGCGCCAGCAGCTTGGCAGGGGGCAATCAGCCCCAGCATTTT.

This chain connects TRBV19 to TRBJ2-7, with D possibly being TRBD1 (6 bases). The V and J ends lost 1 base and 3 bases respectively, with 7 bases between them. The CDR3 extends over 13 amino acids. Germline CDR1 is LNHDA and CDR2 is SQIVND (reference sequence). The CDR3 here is CASSIGQDYEQYF. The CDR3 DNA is TGTGCCAGTAGTATAGGACAGGACTACGAGCAGTACTTC.

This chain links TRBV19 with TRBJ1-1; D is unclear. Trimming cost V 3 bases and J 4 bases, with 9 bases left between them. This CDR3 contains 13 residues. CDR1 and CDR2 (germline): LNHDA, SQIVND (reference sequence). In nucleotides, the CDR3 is TGTGCCAGTAGTATTTCTGGGAGCACTGAAGCTTTCTTT. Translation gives CASSISGSTEAFF.